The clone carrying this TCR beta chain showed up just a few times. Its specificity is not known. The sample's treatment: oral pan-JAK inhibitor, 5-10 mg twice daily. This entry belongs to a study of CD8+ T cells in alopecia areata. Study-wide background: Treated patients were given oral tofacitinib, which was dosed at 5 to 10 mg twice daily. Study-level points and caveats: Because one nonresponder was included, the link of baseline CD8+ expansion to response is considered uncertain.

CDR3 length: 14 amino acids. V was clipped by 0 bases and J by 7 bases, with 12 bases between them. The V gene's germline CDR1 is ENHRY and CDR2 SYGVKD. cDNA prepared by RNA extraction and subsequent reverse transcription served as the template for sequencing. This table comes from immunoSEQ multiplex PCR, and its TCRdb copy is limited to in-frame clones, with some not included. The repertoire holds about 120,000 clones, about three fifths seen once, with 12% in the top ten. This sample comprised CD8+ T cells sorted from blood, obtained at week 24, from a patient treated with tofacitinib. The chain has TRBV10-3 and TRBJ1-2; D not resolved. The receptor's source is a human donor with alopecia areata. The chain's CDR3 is CAISESNPESGYTF. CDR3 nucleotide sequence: TGTGCCATCAGTGAGTCGAATCCCGAGAGTGGCTACACCTTC.